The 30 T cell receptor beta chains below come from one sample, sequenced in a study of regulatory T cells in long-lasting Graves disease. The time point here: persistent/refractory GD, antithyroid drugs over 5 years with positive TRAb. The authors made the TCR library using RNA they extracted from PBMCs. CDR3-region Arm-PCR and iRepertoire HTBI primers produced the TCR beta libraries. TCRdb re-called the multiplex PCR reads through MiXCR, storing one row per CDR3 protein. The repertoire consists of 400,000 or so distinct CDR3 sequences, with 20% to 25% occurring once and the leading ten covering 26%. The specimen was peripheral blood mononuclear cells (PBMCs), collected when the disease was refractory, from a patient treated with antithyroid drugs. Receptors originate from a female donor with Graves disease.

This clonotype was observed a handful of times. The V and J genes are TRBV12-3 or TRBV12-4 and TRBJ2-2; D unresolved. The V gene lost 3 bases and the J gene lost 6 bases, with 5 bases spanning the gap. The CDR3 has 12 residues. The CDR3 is CASSFGAGELFF. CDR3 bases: TGTGCCAGCAGTTTCGGAGCCGGGGAGCTGTTTTTT.

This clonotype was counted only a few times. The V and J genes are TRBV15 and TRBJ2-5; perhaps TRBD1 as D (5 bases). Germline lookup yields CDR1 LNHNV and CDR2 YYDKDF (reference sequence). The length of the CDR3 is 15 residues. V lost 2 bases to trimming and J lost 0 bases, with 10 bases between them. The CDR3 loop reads CATSRNLRDQETQYF. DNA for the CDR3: TGTGCCACCAGCAGAAACCTCAGGGACCAAGAGACCCAGTACTTC.

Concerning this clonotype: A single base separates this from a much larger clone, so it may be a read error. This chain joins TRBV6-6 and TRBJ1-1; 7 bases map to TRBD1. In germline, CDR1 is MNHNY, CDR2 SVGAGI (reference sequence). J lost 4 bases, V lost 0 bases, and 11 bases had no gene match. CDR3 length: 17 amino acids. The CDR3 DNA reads TGTGCCAGCAGTTACTCGGCGAAGGGGACAGTGAGCACTGAAGCTTTCTTT. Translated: CASSYSAKGTVSTEAFF.

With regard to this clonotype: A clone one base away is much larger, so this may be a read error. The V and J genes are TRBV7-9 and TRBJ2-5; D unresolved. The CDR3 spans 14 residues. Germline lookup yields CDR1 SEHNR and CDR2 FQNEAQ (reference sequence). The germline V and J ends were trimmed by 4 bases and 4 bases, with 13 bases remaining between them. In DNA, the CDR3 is TGTGCCAGCAGCTCCGACATGGCGGCAGAGACCCAGTACTTC. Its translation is CASSSDMAAETQYF.

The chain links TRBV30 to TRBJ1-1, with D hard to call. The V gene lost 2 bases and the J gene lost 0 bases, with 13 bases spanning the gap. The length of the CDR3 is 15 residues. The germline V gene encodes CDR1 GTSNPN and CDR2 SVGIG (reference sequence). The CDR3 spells CAWSPGPSLNTEAFF. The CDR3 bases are TGTGCCTGGAGTCCCGGCCCTAGTCTGAACACTGAAGCTTTCTTT. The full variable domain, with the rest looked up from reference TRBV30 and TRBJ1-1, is SQTIHQWPATLVQPVGSPLSLECTVEGTSNPNLYWYRQAAGRGLQLLFYSVGIGQISSEVPQNLSASRPQDRQFILSSKKLLLSDSGFYLCAWSPGPSLNTEAFFGQGTRLTVV.

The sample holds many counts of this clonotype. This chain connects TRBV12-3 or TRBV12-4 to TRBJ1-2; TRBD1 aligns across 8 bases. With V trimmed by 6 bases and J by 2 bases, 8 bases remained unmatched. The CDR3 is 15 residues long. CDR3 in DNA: TGTGCCAGCAGCCCATGGGGACAGGTGAACTATGGCTACACCTTC. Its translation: CASSPWGQVNYGYTF.

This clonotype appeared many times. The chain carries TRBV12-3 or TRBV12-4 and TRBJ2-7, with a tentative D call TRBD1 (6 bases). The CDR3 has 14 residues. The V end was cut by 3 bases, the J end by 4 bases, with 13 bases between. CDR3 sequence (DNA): TGTGCCAGCAGTTTCCAACAGGGCACTTACGAGCAGTACTTC. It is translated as CASSFQQGTYEQYF.

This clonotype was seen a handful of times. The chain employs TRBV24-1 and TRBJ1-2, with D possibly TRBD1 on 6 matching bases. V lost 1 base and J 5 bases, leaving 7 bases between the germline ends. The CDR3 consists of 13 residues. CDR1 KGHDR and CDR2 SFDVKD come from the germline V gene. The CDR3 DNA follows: TGTGCCACCAGTGATTTCACAGGGTATGGCTACACCTTC. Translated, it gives CATSDFTGYGYTF.

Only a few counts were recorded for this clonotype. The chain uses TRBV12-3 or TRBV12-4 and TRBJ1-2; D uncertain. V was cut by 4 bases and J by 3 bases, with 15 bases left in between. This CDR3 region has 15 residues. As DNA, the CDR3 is TGTGCCAGCAGTTCCCTTGGGTCGGGGTACTATGGCTACACCTTC. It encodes CASSSLGSGYYGYTF.

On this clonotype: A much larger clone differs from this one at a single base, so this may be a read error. CDR3 coding DNA: TGCAGCGTTGAAGATGGCGGGAGCTCCTACGAGCAGTACTTC. It translates to CSVEDGGSSYEQYF. The chain uses TRBV29-1 and TRBJ2-7, with TRBD2 matching 7 bases. Germline assignment: CDR1 SQVTM and CDR2 ANQGSEA. The CDR3 length is 14 residues. Losses at the gene ends were 0 bases for V and 0 bases for J; bases not matched to a gene: 2.

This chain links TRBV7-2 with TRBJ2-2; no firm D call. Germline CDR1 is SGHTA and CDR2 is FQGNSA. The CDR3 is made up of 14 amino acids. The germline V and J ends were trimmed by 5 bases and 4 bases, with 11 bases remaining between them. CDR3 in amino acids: CASSGDPLTGELFF. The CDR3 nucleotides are TGTGCCAGCAGCGGAGACCCTCTCACCGGGGAGCTGTTTTTT.

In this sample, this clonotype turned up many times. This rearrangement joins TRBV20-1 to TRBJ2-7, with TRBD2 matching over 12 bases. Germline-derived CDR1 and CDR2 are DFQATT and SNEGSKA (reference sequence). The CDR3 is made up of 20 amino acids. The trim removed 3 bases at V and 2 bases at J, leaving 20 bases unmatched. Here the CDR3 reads CSASPWPWASGRALTYEQYF. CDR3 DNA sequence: TGCAGTGCTAGTCCCTGGCCCTGGGCTAGCGGGAGGGCCCTTACCTACGAGCAGTACTTC.

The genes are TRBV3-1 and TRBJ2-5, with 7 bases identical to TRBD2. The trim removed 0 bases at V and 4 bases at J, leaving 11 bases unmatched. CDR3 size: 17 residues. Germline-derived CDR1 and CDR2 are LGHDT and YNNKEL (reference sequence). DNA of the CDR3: TGTGCCAGCAGCCAAGATCTCGTGGGGACGGGAGGAGAGACCCAGTACTTC. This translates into CASSQDLVGTGGETQYF.

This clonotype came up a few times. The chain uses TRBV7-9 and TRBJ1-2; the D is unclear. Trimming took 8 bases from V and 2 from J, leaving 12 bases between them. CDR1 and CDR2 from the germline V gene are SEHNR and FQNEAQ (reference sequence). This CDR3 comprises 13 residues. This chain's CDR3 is CASQRGGNYGYTF. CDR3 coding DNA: TGTGCCAGCCAACGAGGTGGGAACTATGGCTACACCTTC.

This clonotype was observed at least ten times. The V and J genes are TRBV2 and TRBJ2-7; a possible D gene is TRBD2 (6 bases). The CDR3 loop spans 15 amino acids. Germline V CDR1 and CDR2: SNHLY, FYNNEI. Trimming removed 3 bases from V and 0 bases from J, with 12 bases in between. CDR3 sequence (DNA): TGTGCCAGCAGTGATCCTAGCGTTTCCTCCTACGAGCAGTACTTC. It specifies CASSDPSVSSYEQYF.

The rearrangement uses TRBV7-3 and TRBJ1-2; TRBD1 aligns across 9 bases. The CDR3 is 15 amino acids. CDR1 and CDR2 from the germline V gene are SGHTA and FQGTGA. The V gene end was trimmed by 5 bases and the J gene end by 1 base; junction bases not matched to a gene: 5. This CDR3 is CASSAGTGSNYGYTF. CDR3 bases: TGTGCCAGCAGCGCCGGGACAGGGAGTAACTATGGCTACACCTTC.

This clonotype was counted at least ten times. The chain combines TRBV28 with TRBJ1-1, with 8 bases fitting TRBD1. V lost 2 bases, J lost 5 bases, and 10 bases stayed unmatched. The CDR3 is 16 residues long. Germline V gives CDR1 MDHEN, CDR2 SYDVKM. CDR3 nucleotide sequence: TGTGCCAGCAGTTTAGGTGCGGACAGGGAAAAAACTGAAGCTTTCTTT. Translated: CASSLGADREKTEAFF.

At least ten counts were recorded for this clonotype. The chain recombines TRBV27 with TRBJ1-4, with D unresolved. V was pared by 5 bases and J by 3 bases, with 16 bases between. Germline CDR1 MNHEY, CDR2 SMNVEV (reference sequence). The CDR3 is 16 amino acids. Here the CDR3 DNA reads TGTGCCAGCAGTCCCGCGGACCGGACTTCTAATGAAAAACTGTTTTTT. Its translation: CASSPADRTSNEKLFF. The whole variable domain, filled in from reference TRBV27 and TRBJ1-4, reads EAQVTQNPRYLITVTGKKLTVTCSQNMNHEYMSWYRQDPGLGLRQIYYSMNVEVTDKGDVPEGYKVSRKEKRNFPLILESPSPNQTSLYFCASSPADRTSNEKLFFGSGTQLSVL.

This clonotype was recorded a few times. CDR3 in amino acids: CAISRGDNTEAFF. The CDR3 DNA is TGTGCCATCAGTCGTGGGGATAACACTGAAGCTTTCTTT. The V and J genes are TRBV10-3 and TRBJ1-1; D is uncertain. The CDR3 spans 13 residues. Germline CDR1 ENHRY, CDR2 SYGVKD. Trimming cost V 5 bases and J 2 bases, with 9 bases left between them.

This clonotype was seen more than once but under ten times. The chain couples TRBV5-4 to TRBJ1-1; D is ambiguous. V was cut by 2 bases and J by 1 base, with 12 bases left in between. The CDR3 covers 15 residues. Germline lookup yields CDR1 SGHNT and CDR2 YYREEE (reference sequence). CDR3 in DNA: TGTGCCAGCAGCTTAACAAAGGGCCCGAACACTGAAGCTTTCTTT. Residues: CASSLTKGPNTEAFF.

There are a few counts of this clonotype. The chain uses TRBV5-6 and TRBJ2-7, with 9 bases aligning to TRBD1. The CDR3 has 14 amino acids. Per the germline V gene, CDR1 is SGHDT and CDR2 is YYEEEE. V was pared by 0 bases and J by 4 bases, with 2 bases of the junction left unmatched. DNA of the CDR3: TGTGCCAGCAGCTTGGGGGGACAGGGATACGAGCAGTACTTC. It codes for CASSLGGQGYEQYF. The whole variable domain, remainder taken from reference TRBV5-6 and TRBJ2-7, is DAGVTQSPTHLIKTRGQQVTLRCSPKSGHDTVSWYQQALGQGPQFIFQYYEEEERQRGNFPDRFSGHQFPNYSSELNVNALLLGDSALYLCASSLGGQGYEQYFGPGTRLTVT.

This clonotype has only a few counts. This CDR3 reads CASSQDITLQETQYF. The DNA of the CDR3 is TGCGCCAGCAGCCAAGATATAACATTACAAGAGACCCAGTACTTC. This sequence joins TRBV4-1 and TRBJ2-5; D not certain. Looked up from germline, CDR1 is MGHRA and CDR2 is YSYEKL. Trimming stripped 0 bases from V and 2 bases from J, with 10 bases between. The CDR3 loop spans 15 amino acids.

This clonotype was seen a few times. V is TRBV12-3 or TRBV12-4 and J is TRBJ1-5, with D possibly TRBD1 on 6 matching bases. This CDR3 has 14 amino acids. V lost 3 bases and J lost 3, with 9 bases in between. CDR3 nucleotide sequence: TGTGCCAGCAGTTTTGGGGGGCCCAATCAGCCCCAGCATTTT. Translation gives CASSFGGPNQPQHF.

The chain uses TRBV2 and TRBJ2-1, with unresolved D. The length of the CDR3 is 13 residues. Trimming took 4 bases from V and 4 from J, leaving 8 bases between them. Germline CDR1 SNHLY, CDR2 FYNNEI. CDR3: CASSARTYNEQFF. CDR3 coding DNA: TGTGCCAGCAGTGCCCGGACGTACAATGAGCAGTTCTTC.

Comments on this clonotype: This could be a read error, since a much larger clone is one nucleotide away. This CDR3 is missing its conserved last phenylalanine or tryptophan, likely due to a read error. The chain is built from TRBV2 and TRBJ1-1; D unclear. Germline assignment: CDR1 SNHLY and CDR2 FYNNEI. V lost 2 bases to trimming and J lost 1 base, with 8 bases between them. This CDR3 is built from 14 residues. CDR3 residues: CASSERERNTEAFL. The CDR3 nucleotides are TGTGCCAGCAGTGAAAGGGAGAGGAACACTGAAGCTTTCCTT.

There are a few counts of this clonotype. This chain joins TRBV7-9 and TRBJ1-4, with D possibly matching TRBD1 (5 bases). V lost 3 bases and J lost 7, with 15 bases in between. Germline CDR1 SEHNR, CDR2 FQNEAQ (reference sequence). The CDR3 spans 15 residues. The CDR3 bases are TGTGCCAGCAGCTTCGATGGGGGGTTGGCTGAAAAACTGTTTTTT. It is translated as CASSFDGGLAEKLFF.

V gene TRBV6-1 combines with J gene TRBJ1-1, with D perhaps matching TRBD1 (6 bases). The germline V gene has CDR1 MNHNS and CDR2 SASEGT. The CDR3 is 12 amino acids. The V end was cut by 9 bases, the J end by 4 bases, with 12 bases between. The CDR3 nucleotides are TGTGCCAGTTTGGGGGGGCCCACTGAAGCTTTCTTT. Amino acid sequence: CASLGGPTEAFF.

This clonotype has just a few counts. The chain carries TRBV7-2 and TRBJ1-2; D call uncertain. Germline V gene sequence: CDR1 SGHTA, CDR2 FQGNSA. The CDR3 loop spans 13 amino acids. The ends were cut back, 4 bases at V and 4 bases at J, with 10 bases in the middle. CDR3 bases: TGTGCCAGCAGCTCAGGCTGGGGCTATGGCTACACCTTC. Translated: CASSSGWGYGYTF. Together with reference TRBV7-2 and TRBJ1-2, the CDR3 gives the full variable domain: GAGVSQSPSNKVTEKGKDVELRCDPISGHTALYWYRQSLGQGLEFLIYFQGNSAPDKSGLPSDRFSAERTGGSVSTLTIQRTQQEDSAVYLCASSSGWGYGYTFGSGTRLTVV.

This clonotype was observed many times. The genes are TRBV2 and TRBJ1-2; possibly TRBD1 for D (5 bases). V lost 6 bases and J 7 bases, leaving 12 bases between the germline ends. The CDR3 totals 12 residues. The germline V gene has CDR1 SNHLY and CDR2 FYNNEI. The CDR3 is CASSYQGSGYTF. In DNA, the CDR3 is TGTGCCAGCAGCTACCAGGGTTCTGGCTACACCTTC.

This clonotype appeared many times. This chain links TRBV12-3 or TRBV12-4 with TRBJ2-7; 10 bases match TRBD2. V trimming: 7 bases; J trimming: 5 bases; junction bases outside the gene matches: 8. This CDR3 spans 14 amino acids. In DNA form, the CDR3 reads TGTGCCAGCACCCTGGGGCTAGCGGGAGACGAGCAGTACTTC. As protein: CASTLGLAGDEQYF.